Described below is a single T cell receptor beta chain sequence and its context. The data belong to a study of blood T cell repertoires in COVID-19. The germline V gene encodes CDR1 MNHEY and CDR2 SMNVEV (reference sequence). This CDR3 spans 13 amino acids. Trimming stripped 2 bases from V and 4 bases from J, with 8 bases between. Profiling relied on immunoSEQ multiplex PCR, and the TCRdb table lists in-frame clones only, not all of them. The profile shows 160,000 or so clones, 80% to 90% of them singletons. The sequenced sample consisted of peripheral blood. The chain links TRBV27 to TRBJ1-1; maybe TRBD1 (6 bases). The receptor was isolated from a woman aged 40 to 49 with acute or convalescent COVID-19. The CDR3 reads CASSLRGGTEAFF. The DNA for the CDR3 is TGTGCCAGCAGTTTAAGAGGGGGCACTGAAGCTTTCTTT.